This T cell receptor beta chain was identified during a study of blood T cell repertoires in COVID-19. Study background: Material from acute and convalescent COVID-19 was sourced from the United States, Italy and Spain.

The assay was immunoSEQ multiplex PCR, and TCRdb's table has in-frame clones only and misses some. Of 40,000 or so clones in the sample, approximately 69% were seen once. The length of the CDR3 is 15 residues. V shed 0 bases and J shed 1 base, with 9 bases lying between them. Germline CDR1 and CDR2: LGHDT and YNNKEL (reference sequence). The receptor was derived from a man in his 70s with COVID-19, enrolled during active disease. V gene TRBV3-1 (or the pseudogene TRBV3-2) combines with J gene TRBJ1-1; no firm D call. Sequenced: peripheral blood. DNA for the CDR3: TGTGCCAGCAGCCAAGATAACGGCGGGAACACTGAAGCTTTCTTT. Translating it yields CASSQDNGGNTEAFF.